This T cell receptor beta chain was sequenced during a study of PD-1 blockade in mismatch repair-deficient tumors. Overall study context: Patients had fewer than 15 mismatch repair-deficient cancer types and were previously treated and progressing. Study-level results: Rapid post-treatment expansion, then contraction, generally preceding radiologic response, marked tumor-resident clones.

A few pembrolizumab responders had their TCRs sequenced. TCRdb's table, derived via immunoSEQ multiplex PCR, lists solely in-frame clones and lacks some. This table holds roughly 84,000 clones, roughly 80% found once. The J segment lost 3 bases and the V segment lost 6 bases, leaving 11 bases of the junction unmatched. Germline CDR1 is MNHNY and CDR2 is SVGAGI (reference sequence). This CDR3 comprises 15 residues. A remark on this clone: Its antigen is not known.

The chain has TRBV6-6 and TRBJ2-7, with 7 bases lining up with TRBD1. The sequences come from peripheral blood, collected 12 weeks after starting pembrolizumab. The receptor was derived from an adult with mismatch repair-deficient cancer. The CDR3 sequence: CASRWGTGEGYEQYF. CDR3 bases: TGTGCCAGCAGATGGGGTACAGGGGAAGGCTACGAGCAGTACTTC.